This record concerns one T cell receptor (beta chain) sequence. This clonotype was seen a few times. Its antigen is not yet known. One base away there is no much larger clone; base qualities are not given. The record originates from a study of identical twins (dated by TCRdb to 2016 to 2017). Turning to the overall study: To test whether fetal clonotypes persist, this study deep-sequenced TCR alpha and beta repertoires from monozygotic twins, from unrelated adults of various ages, and from cord blood. To rule out contamination, replicate twin experiments were performed at different times with different library preparation protocols.

Libraries were prepared through 5' RACE. Sequenced on an Illumina HiSeq 2000. A universal primer binding site was introduced by template switching, and a unique molecular identifier was present in the final cDNA, enabling accurate counting of TCR cDNA molecules. First-strand cDNA for TCR alpha and beta chains was synthesized from specific primers in the conserved constant-segment region. To control for contamination, each cDNA library was double barcoded with a SMART-Mk sample barcode plus Illumina barcodes. TruSeq adapter sequences and Illumina sample barcodes were added in two successive PCR steps. The Illumina HiSeq platform was used with custom primers to sequence TCR alpha and beta cDNA libraries. Turning to the authors' computational methods: MiGEC processed the raw reads to extract unique molecular identifiers, while MiXCR was used to determine the CDR3 positions. For each individual, recombination models were inferred using an EM algorithm with the repgenHMM and IGoR tools. Shared clonotype analysis was performed with the tcR package in R, normalizing sharing by the product of cloneset sizes. To study raw recombination free of thymic and clonal selection effects, out-of-frame nonproductive sequences were analyzed. TCRdb applied fastp at Q25 and MiXCR to the public reads, then kept only in-frame beta chains. Rows matching on CDR3 protein sequence are summarized as one entry with the most common DNA and genes. The V and J calls come from TCRdb's annotation, not from the publication. The sample profile shows roughly 710,000 distinct CDR3 sequences; 5.5% to 6.5% of them were found once. Together, the top ten hold 1.5% to 2% of the sample.

Overall study results and their limits: Recombination models systematically underestimated out-of-frame TCR alpha sharing in monozygotic twins but agreed with sharing between unrelated individuals. Fewer insertions were carried by abundant cord blood beta clonotypes, a similar but weaker trend appeared in young adult naive repertoires, and no such trend appeared in memory repertoires. Excess twin sharing in beta out-of-frame sequences was weaker because fewer shared sequences lowered the signal-to-noise ratio. Compared with coincidental sharing between unrelated individuals, out-of-frame TCR alpha sequences shared between twins showed an excess of sequences with low generation probability. Zero-insertion analyses could be partly confounded by invariant T cells such as MAIT and iNKT, though diverse VJ usage argued against such confounding for most clonotypes. Conclusions relied on cross-sectional statistical analysis, since the same donors could not be followed over many years.

Only healthy Caucasian donors were included. The study also sequenced three unrelated non-twin adults: a male aged 18 to 30, a male aged 50 to 59 and a female aged 50 to 59. Miltenyi CD45RO+ enrichment and human naive T-cell isolation kits were used to isolate memory (CD45RO+) and naive T cells from PBMC. V is trimmed back by 6 bases and J by 7 bases, and the junction contains 13 bases that no gene match accounts for. For CDR1 and CDR2, the germline V gene lists MNHNS and SASEGT. The CDR3, from cysteine to phenylalanine, totals 16 residues. This entry keeps only the CDR3 DNA: 48 bases, framed from base 1.

Sequenced material: naive T cells sorted from blood. The cell subset or site label on this specimen signifies: cells isolated with a human naive T-cell isolation kit. This TCR was recovered from a man younger than 35 in good health. The chain couples TRBV6-1 to TRBJ2-2; 8 of the junction bases match TRBD2. The base sequence is TGTGCCAGCAGAGAGACGAATACAGGGACTAGCGGGGAGCTGTTTTTT. Translated, this gives CASRETNTGTSGELFF.